These 3 T cell receptor beta chains originate from one sample sequenced in a study of shared clonotypes between healthy human individuals. Produced via immunoSEQ multiplex PCR; TCRdb's table is partial and in-frame only. The sample holds some 630,000 clones; 90% to 97% are singletons and the top ten take approximately 0.12%. In the naive CD8 group, cells lacked CD45RO and were positively selected for CCR7, so terminally differentiated effector memory CD45RA+ cells were left out. Sequenced input: naive CD8+ T cells sorted from blood. These receptors were collected from a woman aged 25 to 39 in good health.

J is TRBJ2-7 and V is TRBV4-1; maybe TRBD2 (5 bases). The CDR3 has 16 amino acids. Trimming took off 0 bases at V and 0 bases at J, with 12 bases between the two ends. The V gene's germline CDR1 is MGHRA and CDR2 YSYEKL. The CDR3: CASSQEEGSSSYEQYF. DNA for the CDR3: TGCGCCAGCAGCCAAGAAGAGGGCAGTAGCTCCTACGAGCAGTACTTC.

The V gene is TRBV14, the J gene TRBJ1-1; 7 bases are shared with TRBD1. Germline trimming cut 5 bases from V and 0 bases from J; bases unmatched to any gene: 6. This CDR3 contains 15 residues. CDR1 is SGHDN and CDR2 is FVKESK in the germline V gene. The DNA of the CDR3 is TGTGCCAGCAGCGGGACAGAGCCCATGAACACTGAAGCTTTCTTT. Translated: CASSGTEPMNTEAFF.

The CDR3 here is CASSGTSAEQYF. In nucleotides, the CDR3 is TGTGCCAGCAGCGGAACTAGCGCCGAGCAGTACTTC. The chain joins TRBV9 to TRBJ2-7; 7 bases match TRBD2. Germline trimming cut 3 bases from V and 6 bases from J; bases unmatched to any gene: 3. The CDR3 spans 12 residues. Germline V gene lookup returns CDR1 SGDLS and CDR2 YYNGEE.